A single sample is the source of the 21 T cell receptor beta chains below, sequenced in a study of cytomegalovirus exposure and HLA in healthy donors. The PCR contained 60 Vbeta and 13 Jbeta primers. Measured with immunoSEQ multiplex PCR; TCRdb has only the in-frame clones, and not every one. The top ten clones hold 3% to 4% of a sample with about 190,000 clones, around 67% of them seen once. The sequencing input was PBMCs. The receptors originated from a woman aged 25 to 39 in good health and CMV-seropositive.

The CDR3 DNA reads TGTGCCAGCAACCCACCGGGCTACGAGCAGTACTTC. This sequence encodes CASNPPGYEQYF. The chain uses TRBV28 and TRBJ2-7, with D hard to call. The ends were cut back, 7 bases at V and 3 bases at J, with 10 bases in the middle. The CDR3 is 12 residues long. Germline loops: CDR1 MDHEN, CDR2 SYDVKM.

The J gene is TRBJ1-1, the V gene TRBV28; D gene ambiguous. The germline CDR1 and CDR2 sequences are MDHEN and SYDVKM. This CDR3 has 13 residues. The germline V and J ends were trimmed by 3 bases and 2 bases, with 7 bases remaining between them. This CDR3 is CASSFPPNTEAFF. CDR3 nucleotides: TGTGCCAGCAGTTTCCCCCCTAACACTGAAGCTTTCTTT.

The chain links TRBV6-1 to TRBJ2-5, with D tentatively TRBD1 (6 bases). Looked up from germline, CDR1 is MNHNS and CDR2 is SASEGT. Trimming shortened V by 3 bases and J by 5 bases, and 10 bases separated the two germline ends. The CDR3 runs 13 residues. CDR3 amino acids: CASSDRGRETQYF. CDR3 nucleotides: TGTGCCAGCAGTGACAGGGGAAGGGAGACCCAGTACTTC.

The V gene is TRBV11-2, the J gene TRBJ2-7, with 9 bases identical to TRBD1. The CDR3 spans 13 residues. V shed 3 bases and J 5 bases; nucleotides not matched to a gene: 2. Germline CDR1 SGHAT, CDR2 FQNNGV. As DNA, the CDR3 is TGTGCCAGCAGCTTCCGGGACAGGGACGAGCAGTACTTC. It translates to CASSFRDRDEQYF.

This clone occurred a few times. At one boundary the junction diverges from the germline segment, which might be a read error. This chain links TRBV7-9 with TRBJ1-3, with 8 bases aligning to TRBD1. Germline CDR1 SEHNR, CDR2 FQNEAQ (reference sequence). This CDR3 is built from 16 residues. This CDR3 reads CSSSPPSGQEGNTIYF. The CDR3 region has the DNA TGTTCCAGCAGCCCCCCTTCGGGACAGGAGGGAAACACCATATATTTT.

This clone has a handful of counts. The CDR3 sequence is CASSQGQGPSGNTIYF. The CDR3 coding sequence is TGTGCCAGCAGCCAAGGACAGGGGCCATCTGGAAACACCATATATTTT. This sequence joins TRBV4-2 and TRBJ1-3, with 8 nucleotides matching TRBD1. CDR1 LGHNA and CDR2 YNFKEQ come from the germline V gene. The CDR3 is 16 amino acids. V trimming: 1 base; J trimming: 1 base; junction bases outside the gene matches: 3.

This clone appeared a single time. CDR3 in DNA: TGTGCCAGCAGCTTAGGGGGGCGAGCGGGAGGGCAAGAGACCCAGTACTTC. It encodes CASSLGGRAGGQETQYF. The genes are TRBV7-2 and TRBJ2-5, with 10 bases identical to TRBD2. The trim removed 1 base at V and 2 bases at J, leaving 7 bases unmatched. The CDR3 has 17 residues. Germline CDR1 reads SGHTA; CDR2 reads FQGNSA. The whole variable domain, filled in from reference TRBV7-2 and TRBJ2-5, reads GAGVSQSPSNKVTEKGKDVELRCDPISGHTALYWYRQSLGQGLEFLIYFQGNSAPDKSGLPSDRFSAERTGGSVSTLTIQRTQQEDSAVYLCASSLGGRAGGQETQYFGPGTRLLVL.

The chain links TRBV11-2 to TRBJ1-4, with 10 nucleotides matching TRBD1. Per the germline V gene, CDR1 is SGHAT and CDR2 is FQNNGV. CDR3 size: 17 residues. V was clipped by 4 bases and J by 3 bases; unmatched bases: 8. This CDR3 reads CASSSSRQGAANEKLFF. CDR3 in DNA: TGTGCCAGCAGCTCCTCCCGACAGGGGGCAGCTAATGAAAAACTGTTTTTT.

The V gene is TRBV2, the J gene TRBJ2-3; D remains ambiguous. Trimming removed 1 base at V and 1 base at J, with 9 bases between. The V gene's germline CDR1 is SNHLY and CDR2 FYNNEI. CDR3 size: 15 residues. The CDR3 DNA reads TGTGCCAGCAGTGAAGTCACTTCTGGCACAGATACGCAGTATTTT. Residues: CASSEVTSGTDTQYF.

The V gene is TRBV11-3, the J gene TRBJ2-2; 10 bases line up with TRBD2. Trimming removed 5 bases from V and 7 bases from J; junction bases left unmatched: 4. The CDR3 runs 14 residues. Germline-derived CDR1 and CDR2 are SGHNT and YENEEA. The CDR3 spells CASSLAGAGGELFF. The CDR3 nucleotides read TGTGCCAGCAGCCTAGCGGGAGCCGGCGGGGAGCTGTTTTTT.

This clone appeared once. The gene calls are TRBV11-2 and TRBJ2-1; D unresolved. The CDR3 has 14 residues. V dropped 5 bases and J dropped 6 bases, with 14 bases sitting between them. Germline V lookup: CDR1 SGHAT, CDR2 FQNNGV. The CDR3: CASSPPPVSNEQFF. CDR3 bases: TGTGCCAGCAGCCCCCCCCCAGTCAGCAATGAGCAGTTCTTC. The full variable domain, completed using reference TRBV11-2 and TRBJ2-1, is EAGVAQSPRYKIIEKRQSVAFWCNPISGHATLYWYQQILGQGPKLLIQFQNNGVVDDSQLPKDRFSAERLKGVDSTLKIQPAKLEDSAVYLCASSPPPVSNEQFFGPGTRLTVL.

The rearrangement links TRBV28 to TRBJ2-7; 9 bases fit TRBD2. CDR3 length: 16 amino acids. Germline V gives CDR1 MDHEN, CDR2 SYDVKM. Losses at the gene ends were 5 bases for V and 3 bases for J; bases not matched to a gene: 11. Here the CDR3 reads CASSTPRLAGFYEQYF. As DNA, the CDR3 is TGTGCCAGCAGTACCCCCAGGCTAGCGGGATTCTACGAGCAGTACTTC.

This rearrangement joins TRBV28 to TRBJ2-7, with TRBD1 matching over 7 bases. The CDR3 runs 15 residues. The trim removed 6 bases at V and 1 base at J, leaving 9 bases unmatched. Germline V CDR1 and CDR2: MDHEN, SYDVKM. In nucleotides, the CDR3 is TGTGCCAGCAGGGGGTCCGGGACAGAGTCCTACGAGCAGTACTTC. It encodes CASRGSGTESYEQYF.

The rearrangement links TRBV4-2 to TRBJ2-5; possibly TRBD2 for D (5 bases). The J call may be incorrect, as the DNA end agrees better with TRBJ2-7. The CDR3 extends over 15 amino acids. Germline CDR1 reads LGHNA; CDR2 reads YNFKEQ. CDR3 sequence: CASSQDMTMVDEQYF. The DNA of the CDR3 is TGTGCCAGCAGCCAAGATATGACTATGGTCGACGAGCAGTACTTC.

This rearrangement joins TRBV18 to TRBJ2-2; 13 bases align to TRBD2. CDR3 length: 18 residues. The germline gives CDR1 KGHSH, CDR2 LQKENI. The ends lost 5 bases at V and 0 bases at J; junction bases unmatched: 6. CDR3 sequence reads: CASSAPTSGRTNTGELFF. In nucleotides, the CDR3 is TGTGCCAGCTCAGCCCCGACTAGCGGGAGGACGAACACCGGGGAGCTGTTTTTT.

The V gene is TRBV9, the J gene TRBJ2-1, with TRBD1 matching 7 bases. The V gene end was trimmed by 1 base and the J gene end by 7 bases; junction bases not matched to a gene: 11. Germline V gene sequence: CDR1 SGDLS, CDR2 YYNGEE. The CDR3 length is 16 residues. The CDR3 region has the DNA TGTGCCAGCAGCGTAATAAGGTCAGGGGGTGAGAATGAGCAGTTCTTC. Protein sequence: CASSVIRSGGENEQFF. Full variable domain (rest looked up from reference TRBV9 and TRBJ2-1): DSGVTQTPKHLITATGQRVTLRCSPRSGDLSVYWYQQSLDQGLQFLIQYYNGEERAKGNILERFSAQQFPDLHSELNLSSLELGDSALYFCASSVIRSGGENEQFFGPGTRLTVL.

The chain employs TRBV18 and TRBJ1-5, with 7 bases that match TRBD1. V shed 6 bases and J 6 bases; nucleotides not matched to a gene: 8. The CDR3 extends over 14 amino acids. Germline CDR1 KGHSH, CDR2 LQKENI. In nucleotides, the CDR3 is TGTGCCAGCTCGCCCGACAGGGTGGGTCAGCCCCAGCATTTT. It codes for CASSPDRVGQPQHF.

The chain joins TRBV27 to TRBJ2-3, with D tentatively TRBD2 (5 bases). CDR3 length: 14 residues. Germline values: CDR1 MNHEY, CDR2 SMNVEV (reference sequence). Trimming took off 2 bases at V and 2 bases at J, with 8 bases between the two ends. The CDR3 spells CASSLAGSTDTQYF. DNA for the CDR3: TGTGCCAGCAGTTTAGCGGGTTCCACAGATACGCAGTATTTT.

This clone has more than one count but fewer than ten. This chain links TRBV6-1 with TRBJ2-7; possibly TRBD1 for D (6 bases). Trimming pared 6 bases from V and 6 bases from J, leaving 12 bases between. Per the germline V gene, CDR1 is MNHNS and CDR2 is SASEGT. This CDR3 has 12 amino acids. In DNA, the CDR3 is TGTGCCAGCAGCGTATACAGGGCCGAGCAGTACTTC. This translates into CASSVYRAEQYF.

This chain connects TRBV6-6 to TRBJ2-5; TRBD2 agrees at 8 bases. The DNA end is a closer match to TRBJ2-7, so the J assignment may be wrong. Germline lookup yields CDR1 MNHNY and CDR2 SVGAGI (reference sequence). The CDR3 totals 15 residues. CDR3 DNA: TGTGCCAGCAGGGGGGCTAGCGGGCATACCTACGAGCAGTACTTC. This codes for CASRGASGHTYEQYF.

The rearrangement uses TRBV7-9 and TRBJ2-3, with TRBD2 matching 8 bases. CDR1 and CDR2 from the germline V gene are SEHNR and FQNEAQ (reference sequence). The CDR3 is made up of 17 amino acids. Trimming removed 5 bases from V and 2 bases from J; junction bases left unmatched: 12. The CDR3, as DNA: TGTGCCAGCAGCCCCCGGGTAGCGGGACCAGACACAGATACGCAGTATTTT. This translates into CASSPRVAGPDTDTQYF.